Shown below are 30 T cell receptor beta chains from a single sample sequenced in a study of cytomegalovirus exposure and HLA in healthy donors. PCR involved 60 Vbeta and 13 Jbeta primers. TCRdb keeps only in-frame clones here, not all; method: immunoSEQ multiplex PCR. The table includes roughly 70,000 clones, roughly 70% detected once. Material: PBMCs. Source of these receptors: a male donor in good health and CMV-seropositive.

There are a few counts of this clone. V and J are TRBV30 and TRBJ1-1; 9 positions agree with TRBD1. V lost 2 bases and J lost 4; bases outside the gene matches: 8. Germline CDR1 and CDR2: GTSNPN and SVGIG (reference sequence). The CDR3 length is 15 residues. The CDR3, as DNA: TGTGCCTGGAGTTTGGGGACAGGGAGCGGCACTGAAGCTTTCTTT. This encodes CAWSLGTGSGTEAFF.

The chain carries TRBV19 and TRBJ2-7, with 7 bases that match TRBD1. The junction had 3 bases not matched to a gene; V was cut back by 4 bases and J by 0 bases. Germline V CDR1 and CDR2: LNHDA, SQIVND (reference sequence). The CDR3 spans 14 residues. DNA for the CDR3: TGTGCCAGTAGTAGCCGGGACAGCTCCTACGAGCAGTACTTC. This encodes CASSSRDSSYEQYF.

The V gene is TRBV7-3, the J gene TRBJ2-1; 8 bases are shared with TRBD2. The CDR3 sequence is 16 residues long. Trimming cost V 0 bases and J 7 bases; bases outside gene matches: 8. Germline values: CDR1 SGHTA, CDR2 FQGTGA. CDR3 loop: CASSLTPAGDKNEQFF. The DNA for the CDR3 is TGTGCCAGCAGCTTAACCCCAGCGGGAGATAAGAATGAGCAGTTCTTC. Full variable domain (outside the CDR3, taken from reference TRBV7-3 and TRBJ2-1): GAGVSQTPSNKVTEKGKYVELRCDPISGHTALYWYRQSLGQGPEFLIYFQGTGAADDSGLPNDRFFAVRPEGSVSTLKIQRTERGDSAVYLCASSLTPAGDKNEQFFGPGTRLTVL.

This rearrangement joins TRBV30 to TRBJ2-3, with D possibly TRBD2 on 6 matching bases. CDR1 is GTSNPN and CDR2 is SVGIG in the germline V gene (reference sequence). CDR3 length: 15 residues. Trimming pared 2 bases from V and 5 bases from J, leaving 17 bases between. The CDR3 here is CAWSPPGRDVDTQYF. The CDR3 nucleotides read TGTGCCTGGAGTCCCCCGGGGCGGGATGTAGATACGCAGTATTTT.

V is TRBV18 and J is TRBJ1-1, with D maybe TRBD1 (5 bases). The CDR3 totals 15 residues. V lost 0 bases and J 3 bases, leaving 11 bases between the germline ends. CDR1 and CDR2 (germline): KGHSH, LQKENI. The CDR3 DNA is TGTGCCAGCTCACCACCGAGCAGGGTGGACACTGAAGCTTTCTTT. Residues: CASSPPSRVDTEAFF.

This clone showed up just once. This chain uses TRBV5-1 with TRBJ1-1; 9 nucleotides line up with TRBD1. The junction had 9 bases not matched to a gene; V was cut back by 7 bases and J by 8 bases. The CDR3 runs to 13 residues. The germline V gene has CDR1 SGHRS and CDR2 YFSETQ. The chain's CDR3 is CASSSGGTGEAFF. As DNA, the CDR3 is TGCGCCAGCTCGAGTGGGGGGACAGGGGAAGCTTTCTTT.

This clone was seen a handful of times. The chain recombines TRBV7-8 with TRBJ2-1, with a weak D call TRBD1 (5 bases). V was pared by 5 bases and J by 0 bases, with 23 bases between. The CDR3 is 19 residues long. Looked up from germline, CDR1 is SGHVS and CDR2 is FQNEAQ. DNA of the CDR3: TGTGCCAGCAGCCCCTCTCTTCGGACATCGGGTAACTCCTACAATGAGCAGTTCTTC. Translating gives CASSPSLRTSGNSYNEQFF.

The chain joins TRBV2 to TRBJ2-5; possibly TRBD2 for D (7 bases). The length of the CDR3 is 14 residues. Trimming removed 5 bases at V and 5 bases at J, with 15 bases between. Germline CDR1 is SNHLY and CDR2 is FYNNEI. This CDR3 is CASSRGGISETQYF. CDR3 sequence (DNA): TGTGCCAGCAGTAGGGGGGGTATTAGTGAGACCCAGTACTTC.

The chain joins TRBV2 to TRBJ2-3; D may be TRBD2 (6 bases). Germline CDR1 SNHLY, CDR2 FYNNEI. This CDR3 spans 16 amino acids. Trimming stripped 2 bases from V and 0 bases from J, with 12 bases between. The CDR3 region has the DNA TGTGCCAGCAGTGAATCGGCGGGGATAAGCACAGATACGCAGTATTTT. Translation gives CASSESAGISTDTQYF. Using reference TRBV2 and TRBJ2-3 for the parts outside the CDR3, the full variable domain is EPEVTQTPSHQVTQMGQEVILRCVPISNHLYFYWYRQILGQKVEFLVSFYNNEISEKSEIFDDQFSVERPDGSNFTLKIRSTKLEDSAMYFCASSESAGISTDTQYFGPGTRLTVL.

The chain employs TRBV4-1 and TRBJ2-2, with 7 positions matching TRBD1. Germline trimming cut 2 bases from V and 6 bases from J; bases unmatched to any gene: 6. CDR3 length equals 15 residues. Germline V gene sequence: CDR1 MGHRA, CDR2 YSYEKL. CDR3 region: CASSQRAGGSGELFF. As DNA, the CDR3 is TGCGCCAGCAGCCAACGGGCAGGGGGTTCCGGGGAGCTGTTTTTT.

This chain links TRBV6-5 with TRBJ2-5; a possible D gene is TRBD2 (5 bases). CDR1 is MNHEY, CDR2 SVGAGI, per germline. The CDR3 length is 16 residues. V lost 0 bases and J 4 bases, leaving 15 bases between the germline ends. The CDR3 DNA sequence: TGTGCCAGCAGTTACTCTAATAGGCGTCGGGGAGAGACCCAGTACTTC. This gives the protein CASSYSNRRRGETQYF.

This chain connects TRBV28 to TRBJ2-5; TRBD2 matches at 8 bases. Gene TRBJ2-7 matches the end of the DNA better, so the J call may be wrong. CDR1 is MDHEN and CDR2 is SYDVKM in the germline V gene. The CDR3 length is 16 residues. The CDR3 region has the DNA TGTGCCAGCAGTTTACGTTCGGGGGGGGATGGCTACGAGCAGTACTTC. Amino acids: CASSLRSGGDGYEQYF.

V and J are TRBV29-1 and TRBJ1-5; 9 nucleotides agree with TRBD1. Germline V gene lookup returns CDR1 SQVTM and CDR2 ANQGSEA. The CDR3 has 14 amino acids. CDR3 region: CSVITGGVDQPQHF. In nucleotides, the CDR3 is TGCAGTGTTATAACAGGGGGCGTGGATCAGCCCCAGCATTTT.

The CDR3 DNA sequence: TGTGCCAGCAGCCTAACTAGCGGGGGTTTTGGCGAGCAGTACTTC. Protein sequence: CASSLTSGGFGEQYF. This sequence joins TRBV11-3 and TRBJ2-7; 11 positions agree with TRBD2. This CDR3 is 15 amino acids long. CDR1 is SGHNT, CDR2 YENEEA, per germline. With V trimmed by 5 bases and J by 6 bases, 9 bases remained unmatched.

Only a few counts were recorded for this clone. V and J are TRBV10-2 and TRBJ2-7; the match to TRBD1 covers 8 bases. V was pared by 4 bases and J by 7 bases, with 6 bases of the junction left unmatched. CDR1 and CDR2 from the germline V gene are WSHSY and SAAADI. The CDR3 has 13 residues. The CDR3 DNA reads TGCGCCAGCAGTGCACAGGGGGTTCAAGAGCAGTACTTC. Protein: CASSAQGVQEQYF.

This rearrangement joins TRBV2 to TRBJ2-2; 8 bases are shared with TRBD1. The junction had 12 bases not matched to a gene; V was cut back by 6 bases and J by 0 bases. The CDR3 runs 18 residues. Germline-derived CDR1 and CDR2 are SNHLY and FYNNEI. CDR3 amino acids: CASSDIGQGRSNTGELFF. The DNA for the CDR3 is TGTGCCAGCAGCGACATAGGACAGGGTCGATCGAACACCGGGGAGCTGTTTTTT.

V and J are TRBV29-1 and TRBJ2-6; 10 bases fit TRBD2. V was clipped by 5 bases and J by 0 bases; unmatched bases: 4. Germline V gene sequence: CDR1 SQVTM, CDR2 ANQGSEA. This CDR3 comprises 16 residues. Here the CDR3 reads CSVLGLASSGANVLTF. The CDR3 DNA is TGCAGCGTTCTGGGACTAGCGAGCTCTGGGGCCAACGTCCTGACTTTC.

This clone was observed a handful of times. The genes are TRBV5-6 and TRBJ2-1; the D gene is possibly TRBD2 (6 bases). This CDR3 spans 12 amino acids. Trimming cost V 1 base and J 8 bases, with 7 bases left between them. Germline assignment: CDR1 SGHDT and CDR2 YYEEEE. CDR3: CASSLSGDEQFF. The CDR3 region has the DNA TGTGCCAGCAGCTTGTCGGGAGATGAGCAGTTCTTC.

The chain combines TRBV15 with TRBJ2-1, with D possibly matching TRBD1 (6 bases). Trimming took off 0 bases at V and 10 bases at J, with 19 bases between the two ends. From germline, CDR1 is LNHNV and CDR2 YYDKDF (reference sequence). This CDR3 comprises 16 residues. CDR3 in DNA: TGTGCCACCAGCAGAGATTCAGTACAGGGAAAGAAGGAGCAGTTCTTC. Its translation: CATSRDSVQGKKEQFF.

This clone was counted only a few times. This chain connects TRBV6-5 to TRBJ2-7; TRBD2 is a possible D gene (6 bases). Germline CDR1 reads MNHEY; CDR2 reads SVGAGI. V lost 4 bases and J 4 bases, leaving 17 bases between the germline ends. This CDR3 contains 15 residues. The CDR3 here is CASSSMTRMGYEQYF. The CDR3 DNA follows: TGTGCCAGCAGTTCCATGACTAGAATGGGGTACGAGCAGTACTTC.

CDR3: CASMGQRSSYEQYF. The CDR3 DNA is TGTGCCAGCATGGGACAGCGAAGCTCCTACGAGCAGTACTTC. This rearrangement joins TRBV7-9 to TRBJ2-7; 7 nucleotides agree with TRBD1. The junction had 6 bases not matched to a gene; V was cut back by 7 bases and J by 0 bases. Looked up from germline, CDR1 is SEHNR and CDR2 is FQNEAQ (reference sequence). This CDR3 contains 14 residues.

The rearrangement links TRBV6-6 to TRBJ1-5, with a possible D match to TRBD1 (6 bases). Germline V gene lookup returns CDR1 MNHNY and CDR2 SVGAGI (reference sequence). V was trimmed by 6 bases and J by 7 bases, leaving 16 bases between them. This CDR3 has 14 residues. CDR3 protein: CASSPGQQGQPQHF. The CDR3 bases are TGTGCCAGCAGCCCTGGACAGCAGGGGCAGCCCCAGCATTTT.

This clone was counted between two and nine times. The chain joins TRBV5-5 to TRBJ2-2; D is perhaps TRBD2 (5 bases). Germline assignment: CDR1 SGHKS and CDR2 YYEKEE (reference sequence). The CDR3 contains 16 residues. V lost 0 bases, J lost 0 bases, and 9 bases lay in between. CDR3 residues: CASSLDAGPNTGELFF. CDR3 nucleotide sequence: TGTGCCAGCAGCTTGGATGCGGGCCCGAACACCGGGGAGCTGTTTTTT.

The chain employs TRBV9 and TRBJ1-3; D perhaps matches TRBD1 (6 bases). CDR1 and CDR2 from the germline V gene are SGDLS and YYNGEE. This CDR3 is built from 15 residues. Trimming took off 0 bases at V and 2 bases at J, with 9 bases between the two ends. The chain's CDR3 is CASSVEGGAGNTIYF. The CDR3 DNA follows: TGTGCCAGCAGCGTAGAAGGGGGAGCTGGAAACACCATATATTTT.

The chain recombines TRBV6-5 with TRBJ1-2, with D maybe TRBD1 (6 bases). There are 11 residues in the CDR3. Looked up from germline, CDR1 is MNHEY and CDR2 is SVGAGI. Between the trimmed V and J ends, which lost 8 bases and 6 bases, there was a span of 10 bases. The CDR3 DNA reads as TGTGCCAGCCGTCAGGGGCATGGCTACACCTTC. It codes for CASRQGHGYTF.

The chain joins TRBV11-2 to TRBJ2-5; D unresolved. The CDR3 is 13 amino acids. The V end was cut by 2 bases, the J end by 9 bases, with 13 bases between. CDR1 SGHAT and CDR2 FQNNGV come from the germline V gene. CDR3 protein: CASSLPSLEAQYF. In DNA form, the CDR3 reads TGTGCCAGCAGCTTACCCAGTCTTGAGGCCCAGTACTTC.

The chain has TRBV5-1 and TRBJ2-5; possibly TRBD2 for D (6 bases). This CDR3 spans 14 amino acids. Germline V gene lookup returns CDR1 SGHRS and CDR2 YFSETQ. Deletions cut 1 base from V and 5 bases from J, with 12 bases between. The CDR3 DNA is TGCGCCAGCAGCTTGCGGGAGTCGTGGGAGACCCAGTACTTC. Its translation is CASSLRESWETQYF.

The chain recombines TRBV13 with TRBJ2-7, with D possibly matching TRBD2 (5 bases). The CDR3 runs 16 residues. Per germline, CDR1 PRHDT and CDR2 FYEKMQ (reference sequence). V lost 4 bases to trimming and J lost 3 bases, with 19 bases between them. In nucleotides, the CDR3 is TGTGCCAGCAGCTACGGAAGCGGACCTCGGCGCTACGAGCAGTACTTC. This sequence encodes CASSYGSGPRRYEQYF.

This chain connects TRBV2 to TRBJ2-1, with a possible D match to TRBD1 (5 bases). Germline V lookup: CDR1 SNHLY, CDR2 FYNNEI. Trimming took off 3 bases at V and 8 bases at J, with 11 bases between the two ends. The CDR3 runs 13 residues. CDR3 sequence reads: CASSDFRVDEQFF. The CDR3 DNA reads TGTGCCAGCAGTGATTTCAGGGTGGATGAGCAGTTCTTC.

The CDR3 region has the DNA TGTGCCAGCAGTCGTAGCCAGAGAATCTATGGCTACACCTTC. Amino acid sequence: CASSRSQRIYGYTF. This chain links TRBV9 with TRBJ1-2, with no clear D. Germline assignment: CDR1 SGDLS and CDR2 YYNGEE. The CDR3 runs to 14 residues. V lost 5 bases to trimming and J lost 4 bases, with 15 bases between them.